The source of this T cell receptor (beta chain) is a study of vaccination effects on CD4 cells after COVID-19. The CDR3 runs 15 residues. Germline V gene data show CDR1 as SGHVS and CDR2 as FNYEAQ. V was clipped by 0 bases and J by 10 bases; unmatched bases: 6. This table comes from immunoSEQ multiplex PCR, and its TCRdb copy is limited to in-frame clones, with some not included. The sample has around 16,000 clones; just under 70% are singletons. As regards this clone: Its antigen remains unidentified.

ViraFEST expansion of antigen-specific CD4+ T cells with viral peptide pools preceded sequencing. Subsequent to a culture period of under 11 days, CD4+ T cells were isolated. Vaccination of participants consisted of two doses of either the BNT162b2 or mRNA-1273 vaccine. The receptor was derived from a human donor who received a COVID-19 vaccine. The sequenced sample was CD4+ T cells from PBMCs cultured with SARS-CoV-2 spike peptides, obtained after COVID-19 vaccination. V gene TRBV7-6 combines with J gene TRBJ1-6; 7 bases align to TRBD1. Here the CDR3 DNA reads TGTGCCAGCAGCTTAGCAGACAGGGTCCAATCACCCCTCCACTTT. It encodes CASSLADRVQSPLHF.